This TCR beta chain was observed in a study of blood T cell repertoires in COVID-19 (dated by TCRdb to about 2020). For the study in its entirety: Collaborator samples came from the United States, Italy and Spain and covered acute and convalescent phases of COVID-19. A freely available public database, intended as a resource for researchers studying the immune response to SARS-CoV-2, is where the repertoires were released. A de-identified subject ID, COVID-19 status, age in years and sex were almost always included in the sample metadata. The material from the prospective study consisted of cDNA or gDNA derived from T cells, B-cell-depleted T cells, or PBMCs. The samples were drawn from the first 160 participants of the ongoing ImmuneRACE study and from 1,254 subjects provided by 6 global collaborators. The dataset comprised deeply sampled blood TCRbeta repertoires from subjects exposed to, actively infected with, or recovered from COVID-19. Where HLA class I and class II types were available, the types were taken from metadata supplied by the sample provider, not from assay-based typing.

The germline V gene yields SGHAT for CDR1 and FQNNGV for CDR2. Measured from the cysteine to the phenylalanine, the CDR3 is 12 residues long. Left in the record is the CDR3 DNA by itself, 36 bases read in frame from the first base. V drops 3 bases and J drops 0 bases, leaving 2 bases in between. The study at large found these results: Clinical and demographic metadata were provided uncurated, with the amount varying by source and participant.

In its sample, this clone was seen a few times. The antigen it recognizes is unknown. Base-call qualities are not available, and no considerably larger clone is one nucleotide away. The immunoSEQ Assay, a bias-controlled multiplex PCR, was used to amplify TCRbeta CDR3 regions from genomic DNA. The study's processing was this. The number of nucleated cells in each sample was estimated by amplification of reference gene primers within the assay. Sequence reads were collapsed and filtered to measure the absolute abundance of every unique TCRbeta CDR3 rearrangement. For each sample, productive Simpson clonality was calculated as the square root of Simpson's diversity index over productive rearrangements. Imported from immuneACCESS, the table was reduced by TCRdb to in-frame sequences with V and J called. These copies leave out some clones; in studies compared against another copy, an unresolved V gene accounts for under half, and the cause of the remainder is not known. Clonal size and the V and J genes are those of that table, whereas D and trimming came from the DNA. Across this sample there are some 120,000 clones, with 80% seen only once. The ten top clones hold about 2% of the sample.

Whole blood was collected in K2EDTA tubes by collaborating institutions according to the institutions' own protocols. For TCRbeta analysis, collaborator samples were shipped as frozen whole blood, as isolated PBMCs, or as DNA extracted from either sample type. The sequence is built from TRBV11-2 and TRBJ1-1, with the D gene call left open. The clonotype was recovered from a man between 65 and 85 years old with acute or convalescent COVID-19. Sequenced sample: peripheral blood. CDR3 sequence: CASSFMNTEAFF. DNA sequence: TGTGCCAGCAGCTTCATGAACACTGAAGCTTTCTTT.